Listed here are 14 T cell receptor beta chains from one sample, sequenced in a study of blood T cell repertoires in COVID-19. Sequencing was performed with immunoSEQ multiplex PCR; in TCRdb, only in-frame clones are kept and a portion is missing. This table has 250,000 or so clones, more than 85% appearing once. Sequencing used PBMCs or T cells enriched from blood (not recorded which). The receptors stem from a man aged 40-49 years who had been exposed to COVID-19.

V usage is TRBV6-5 and J usage is TRBJ1-5; TRBD1 aligns across 7 bases. This CDR3 region has 14 residues. Germline values: CDR1 MNHEY, CDR2 SVGAGI. V dropped 6 bases and J dropped 5; count of bases not matched to a gene: 7. CDR3 coding DNA: TGTGCCAGCAGGTTGACAGGGTTCGATCAGCCCCAGCATTTT. Its translation is CASRLTGFDQPQHF.

V is TRBV5-6 and J is TRBJ1-2; possible D gene TRBD1, 5 bases. From germline, CDR1 is SGHDT and CDR2 YYEEEE. CDR3 length equals 15 residues. Between the trimmed V and J ends, which lost 0 bases and 3 bases, there was a span of 12 bases. The DNA of the CDR3 is TGTGCCAGCAGCTTGGAATCGGGGGTAGACTATGGCTACACCTTC. Protein sequence: CASSLESGVDYGYTF.

This chain links TRBV9 with TRBJ1-6, with a possible D match to TRBD1 (5 bases). CDR3 length: 15 residues. The germline V and J ends were trimmed by 4 bases and 6 bases, with 14 bases remaining between them. The V gene's germline CDR1 is SGDLS and CDR2 YYNGEE. CDR3 coding DNA: TGTGCCAGCAGCCCCGGGGGGTCAATTAATTCACCCCTCCACTTT. Its translation is CASSPGGSINSPLHF.

The gene calls are TRBV21-1 and TRBJ2-3; the D call of TRBD2 is as the table states it, not checked on the DNA. TRBV21-1 is a pseudogene locus. This CDR3 is built from 16 residues. The CDR3 reads CASSKANHFPSDTQYF. CDR3 DNA: TGTGCCAGCAGCAAAGCAAACCATTTTCCGAGCGATACGCAGTATTTT.

The rearrangement links TRBV12-5 to TRBJ2-2; 10 bases are shared with TRBD2. The length of the CDR3 is 17 residues. Germline lookup yields CDR1 LGHNT and CDR2 FRNRAP. Germline trimming cut 3 bases from V and 0 bases from J; bases unmatched to any gene: 4. The CDR3 loop is CASGFVLAGANTGELFF. CDR3 in DNA: TGTGCTAGTGGTTTCGTTCTAGCGGGGGCGAACACCGGGGAGCTGTTTTTT. The full variable domain, its missing parts supplied by reference TRBV12-5 and TRBJ2-2, is DARVTQTPRHKVTEMGQEVTMRCQPILGHNTVFWYRQTMMQGLELLAYFRNRAPLDDSGMPKDRFSAEMPDATLATLKIQPSEPRDSAVYFCASGFVLAGANTGELFFGEGSRLTVL.

This clone was found once. The chain combines TRBV9 with TRBJ1-1, with TRBD1 matching over 7 bases. Germline loops: CDR1 SGDLS, CDR2 YYNGEE. This CDR3 is built from 16 residues. The junction had 10 bases not matched to a gene; V was cut back by 4 bases and J by 1 base. CDR3 bases: TGTGCCAGCAGCCTTAATCCTGGGACAGCGAACACTGAAGCTTTCTTT. Translating it yields CASSLNPGTANTEAFF.

The CDR3 reads CASSPAIADGEQYF. In DNA, the CDR3 is TGTGCCAGCAGCCCCGCCATAGCGGACGGGGAGCAGTACTTC. The V gene is TRBV11-3, the J gene TRBJ2-7, with D possibly TRBD2 on 6 matching bases. Trimming shortened V by 5 bases and J by 7 bases, and 18 bases separated the two germline ends. In germline, CDR1 is SGHNT, CDR2 YENEEA. The length of the CDR3 is 14 residues.

The CDR3 coding sequence is TGTGCCTGGAGTCCCCCATACAGGGGGCGTTTGCTTTCACCCCTCCACTTT. Its translation is CAWSPPYRGRLLSPLHF. V gene TRBV30 combines with J gene TRBJ1-6; 9 bases match TRBD1. J gave up 9 bases and V 2 bases, and 14 bases lay outside the gene matches. Germline CDR1 is GTSNPN and CDR2 is SVGIG (reference sequence). The CDR3 has 17 amino acids. Together with reference TRBV30 and TRBJ1-6, the CDR3 gives the full variable domain: SQTIHQWPATLVQPVGSPLSLECTVEGTSNPNLYWYRQAAGRGLQLLFYSVGIGQISSEVPQNLSASRPQDRQFILSSKKLLLSDSGFYLCAWSPPYRGRLLSPLHFGNGTRLTVT.

This clone was detected only a few times. The chain combines TRBV5-1 with TRBJ1-1, with D possibly being TRBD1 (5 bases). The CDR3 runs to 13 residues. Trimming left V 2 bases short and J 4 bases short, with 9 bases between. Germline CDR1 and CDR2: SGHRS and YFSETQ. CDR3 loop: CASSFGRGTEAFF. The CDR3 region has the DNA TGCGCCAGCAGCTTCGGTAGGGGCACTGAAGCTTTCTTT.

Only one count was recorded for this clone. This chain connects TRBV7-9 to TRBJ2-1; a possible D gene is TRBD2 (5 bases). The V and J ends lost 5 bases and 0 bases respectively, with 11 bases between them. The CDR3 sequence is 15 residues long. Germline CDR1 is SEHNR and CDR2 is FQNEAQ (reference sequence). In nucleotides, the CDR3 is TGTGCCAGCAGCCCGATGGGGAGCTCCTACAATGAGCAGTTCTTC. It codes for CASSPMGSSYNEQFF. Full variable domain (outside the CDR3, taken from reference TRBV7-9 and TRBJ2-1): DTGVSQNPRHKITKRGQNVTFRCDPISEHNRLYWYRQTLGQGPEFLTYFQNEAQLEKSRLLSDRFSAERPKGSFSTLEIQRTEQGDSAMYLCASSPMGSSYNEQFFGPGTRLTVL.

A note on this clone: The germline gene is not matched at one end of the junction; a read error may be the cause. V and J are TRBV11-1 and TRBJ2-1; D ambiguous. The germline V gene has CDR1 SGHAT and CDR2 FQDESV (reference sequence). The CDR3 length is 15 residues. The CDR3 DNA sequence: TGTGCCAGCAGCTTAGGCCGGGTCTCCCACAATGAGCAGTTCTTC. Translated: CASSLGRVSHNEQFF.

The chain links TRBV7-6 to TRBJ1-6; D call uncertain. The V gene's germline CDR1 is SGHVS and CDR2 FNYEAQ. The CDR3 spans 15 residues. V lost 2 bases and J lost 7, with 12 bases in between. The CDR3 DNA is TGTGCCAGCAGCTTACGGGGAAGCGGCAATTCACCCCTCCACTTT. As protein: CASSLRGSGNSPLHF.

The V and J genes are TRBV19 and TRBJ1-1; no definite D call. The germline V gene encodes CDR1 LNHDA and CDR2 SQIVND (reference sequence). Trimming shortened V by 6 bases and J by 1 base, and 15 bases separated the two germline ends. The CDR3 runs to 15 residues. This CDR3 is CASSPERNRNTEAFF. The DNA of the CDR3 is TGTGCCAGTAGCCCTGAACGTAATAGGAACACTGAAGCTTTCTTT.

This chain connects TRBV28 to TRBJ1-2, with 8 nucleotides matching TRBD1. Per germline, CDR1 MDHEN and CDR2 SYDVKM. With V trimmed by 3 bases and J by 6 bases, 6 bases remained unmatched. The CDR3 totals 14 residues. CDR3: CASSFGQGLDGYTF. The CDR3 nucleotides are TGTGCCAGCAGTTTCGGACAGGGACTCGATGGCTACACCTTC.